One sample yielded the 20 T cell receptor beta chains listed below, sequenced in a study of cytomegalovirus exposure and HLA in healthy donors. PCR used 60 Vbeta primers and 13 Jbeta primers. Measured with immunoSEQ multiplex PCR; TCRdb has only the in-frame clones, and not every one. The data show 100,000 to 120,000 clones, approximately 79% seen once. Sequencing used PBMCs. Source of these receptors: a young man in good health and CMV-seropositive.

The chain links TRBV11-2 to TRBJ1-1, with 8 bases lining up with TRBD1. This CDR3 has 17 residues. The junction had 11 bases not matched to a gene; V was cut back by 0 bases and J by 5 bases. In germline, CDR1 is SGHAT, CDR2 FQNNGV. CDR3 nucleotide sequence: TGTGCCAGCAGCTTAGAGTTCGGGCAGGGGGCTACGACTGAAGCTTTCTTT. Translated: CASSLEFGQGATTEAFF.

This chain joins TRBV2 and TRBJ1-5; D ambiguous. The V gene's germline CDR1 is SNHLY and CDR2 FYNNEI. CDR3 length: 14 residues. Trimming shortened V by 6 bases and J by 2 bases, and 11 bases separated the two germline ends. The CDR3 protein is CASRAGLRNQPQHF. In DNA form, the CDR3 reads TGTGCCAGCAGAGCAGGTTTACGCAATCAGCCCCAGCATTTT.

This clone came up once. The chain uses TRBV21-1 and TRBJ2-5; TRBD2, the table's D call, was not compared with the DNA. TRBV21-1 is classified as a pseudogene. The CDR3 spans 15 residues. CDR3 sequence: CASSKREGRRETQYF. The CDR3 nucleotides are TGTGCCAGCAGCAAAAGGGAGGGGAGGAGAGAGACCCAGTACTTC.

As DNA, the CDR3 is TGTGCCAGTAGTATAGGGGGGGAGTCTGGGGCCAACGTCCTGACTTTC. This translates into CASSIGGESGANVLTF. The chain uses TRBV19 and TRBJ2-6; D perhaps matches TRBD2 (6 bases). V gave up 1 base and J gave up 1 base, with 8 bases separating them. CDR3 length: 16 residues. Germline V CDR1 and CDR2: LNHDA, SQIVND (reference sequence).

This chain connects TRBV6-5 to TRBJ1-2, with 7 nucleotides matching TRBD1. Per germline, CDR1 MNHEY and CDR2 SVGAGI. With V trimmed by 5 bases and J by 7 bases, 4 bases remained unmatched. This CDR3 has 12 amino acids. Written as DNA, the CDR3 is TGTGCCAGCAGTAGACAGGGACGTGGCTACACCTTC. Translating gives CASSRQGRGYTF.

The rearrangement uses TRBV6-1 and TRBJ2-1; 12 nucleotides match TRBD2. This CDR3 spans 15 amino acids. Per the germline V gene, CDR1 is MNHNS and CDR2 is SASEGT. With 4 bases clipped from V and 6 bases from J, the junction kept 4 bases outside the gene matches. The CDR3 loop reads CASSAGLAGRNEQFF. As DNA, the CDR3 is TGTGCCAGCAGTGCTGGACTAGCGGGGCGCAATGAGCAGTTCTTC.

The chain links TRBV15 to TRBJ1-4, with 7 positions matching TRBD1. Germline trimming cut 4 bases from V and 3 bases from J; bases unmatched to any gene: 8. This CDR3 has 16 amino acids. Germline CDR1 and CDR2: LNHNV and YYDKDF (reference sequence). The CDR3 loop reads CATSKLQGTANEKLFF. The CDR3 nucleotides are TGTGCCACCAGCAAGTTACAGGGGACGGCTAATGAAAAACTGTTTTTT.

The gene calls are TRBV25-1 and TRBJ1-2, with TRBD1 matching 7 bases. The V and J ends lost 4 bases and 0 bases, in that order; junction bases with no gene match: 2. Germline V CDR1 and CDR2: MGHDK, SYGVNS. The CDR3 loop spans 14 amino acids. Here the CDR3 reads CASSGDRANYGYTF. Written as DNA, the CDR3 is TGTGCCAGCAGTGGCGACAGGGCTAACTATGGCTACACCTTC.

The rearrangement joins TRBV11-3 to TRBJ2-3, with TRBD1 matching over 7 bases. J gave up 6 bases and V 5 bases, and 8 bases lay outside the gene matches. Germline CDR1 reads SGHNT; CDR2 reads YENEEA. The CDR3 runs 14 residues. The CDR3 DNA follows: TGTGCCAGCAGCCCCGACAGGGTGGGCGATACGCAGTATTTT. Amino acids: CASSPDRVGDTQYF.

The chain uses TRBV4-1 and TRBJ2-5, with D unresolved. Trimming pared 0 bases from V and 6 bases from J, leaving 8 bases between. The CDR3 is 13 residues long. Germline V gene sequence: CDR1 MGHRA, CDR2 YSYEKL. CDR3 amino acids: CASSQDVWQTQYF. The DNA for the CDR3 is TGCGCCAGCAGCCAAGATGTCTGGCAGACCCAGTACTTC.

This clone was found once. This rearrangement joins TRBV7-9 to TRBJ1-3; tentatively, D is TRBD1 (6 bases). V was pared by 8 bases and J by 0 bases, with 17 bases between. There are 16 residues in the CDR3. Germline V gene data show CDR1 as SEHNR and CDR2 as FQNEAQ (reference sequence). CDR3 sequence: CASVSDRPSSGNTIYF. CDR3 DNA: TGTGCCAGCGTGTCGGACAGACCGTCCTCTGGAAACACCATATATTTT.

This clone was detected a few times. The rearrangement uses TRBV5-4 and TRBJ2-1; 11 bases match TRBD2. V lost 4 bases, J lost 7 bases, and 10 bases stayed unmatched. The CDR3 totals 16 residues. CDR1 SGHNT and CDR2 YYREEE come from the germline V gene (reference sequence). CDR3: CASSTGSSGGRNEQFF. Written as DNA, the CDR3 is TGTGCCAGCAGCACGGGATCTAGCGGGGGGCGAAATGAGCAGTTCTTC.

The chain employs TRBV15 and TRBJ2-5; the match to TRBD1 covers 8 bases. V lost 7 bases to trimming and J lost 10 bases; unmatched junction nucleotides: 5. The CDR3 has 11 amino acids. Germline-derived CDR1 and CDR2 are LNHNV and YYDKDF (reference sequence). This CDR3 reads CATTDRDGQYF. CDR3 DNA: TGTGCCACCACGGACAGGGACGGCCAGTACTTC.

The chain joins TRBV5-1 to TRBJ2-4; no definite D call. Trimming took off 0 bases at V and 0 bases at J, with 10 bases between the two ends. CDR3 length: 16 residues. Germline CDR1 reads SGHRS; CDR2 reads YFSETQ. The CDR3 protein is CASSLVGIEAKNIQYF. The CDR3 DNA reads as TGCGCCAGCAGCTTGGTCGGTATCGAAGCCAAAAACATTCAGTACTTC.

The V and J genes are TRBV19 and TRBJ2-3, with 10 nucleotides matching TRBD2. The V and J ends lost 4 bases and 3 bases, in that order; junction bases with no gene match: 13. The CDR3 consists of 18 residues. In germline, CDR1 is LNHDA, CDR2 SQIVND (reference sequence). CDR3 loop: CASSSLAGDYKGTDTQYF. The CDR3 DNA reads TGTGCCAGTAGTAGCCTAGCGGGGGACTACAAGGGGACAGATACGCAGTATTTT.

The chain employs TRBV6-5 and TRBJ1-1; possibly TRBD1 for D (5 bases). Trimming removed 6 bases from V and 2 bases from J, with 13 bases in between. Per the germline V gene, CDR1 is MNHEY and CDR2 is SVGAGI. The CDR3 is 14 residues long. The CDR3 sequence is CASRKGLSNTEAFF. In DNA, the CDR3 is TGTGCCAGCAGAAAGGGACTTTCTAACACTGAAGCTTTCTTT.

The chain carries TRBV7-2 and TRBJ1-6; D is ambiguous. The CDR3 sequence is 16 residues long. Trimming stripped 4 bases from V and 0 bases from J, with 10 bases between. Germline CDR1 reads SGHTA; CDR2 reads FQGNSA. CDR3 nucleotide sequence: TGTGCCAGCAGCTGGGAGCTGAGCTCCTATAATTCACCCCTCCACTTT. Its translation is CASSWELSSYNSPLHF.

V gene TRBV28 combines with J gene TRBJ1-2; D not resolved. The CDR3 sequence is 14 residues long. V lost 8 bases and J 0 bases, leaving 13 bases between the germline ends. Germline CDR1 MDHEN, CDR2 SYDVKM. CDR3 in amino acids: CASFARDPNYGYTF. The CDR3 DNA reads as TGTGCCAGCTTCGCGAGGGATCCTAACTATGGCTACACCTTC.

This sequence joins TRBV5-5 and TRBJ1-1; 7 nucleotides agree with TRBD1. Germline lookup yields CDR1 SGHKS and CDR2 YYEKEE (reference sequence). This CDR3 spans 16 amino acids. Trimming took 0 bases from V and 3 from J; bases not matched to a gene: 8. The CDR3 bases are TGTGCCAGCAGCTTGGGGTCAGGGGGGTCGGACACTGAAGCTTTCTTT. Residues: CASSLGSGGSDTEAFF.

The chain recombines TRBV6-6 with TRBJ1-5; D uncertain. The ends were cut back, 2 bases at V and 7 bases at J, with 9 bases in the middle. The V gene's germline CDR1 is MNHNY and CDR2 SVGAGI (reference sequence). There are 13 residues in the CDR3. CDR3 loop: CASSYEISQPQHF. CDR3 nucleotide sequence: TGTGCCAGCAGTTACGAAATAAGCCAGCCCCAGCATTTT.